Presented here are 27 T cell receptor beta chains from one specimen sequenced in a study of blood T cell repertoires in COVID-19. The protocol was immunoSEQ multiplex PCR, while the TCRdb copy is restricted to in-frame clones and leaves out a portion. The sample includes roughly 200,000 clones, about 88% seen only once; the top ten take about 1.8%. Specimen: peripheral blood. The origin of the receptors is a man in his 70s with acute or convalescent COVID-19.

This clone was recorded only once. V usage is TRBV6-5 and J usage is TRBJ2-3, with 13 bases aligning to TRBD2. Germline CDR1 is MNHEY and CDR2 is SVGAGI. The CDR3 has 15 residues. J lost 7 bases, V lost 6 bases, and 7 bases had no gene match. The CDR3 protein is CASSDLGLAGYTQYF. CDR3 bases: TGTGCCAGCAGCGATTTGGGACTAGCGGGGTATACGCAGTATTTT.

V is TRBV27 and J is TRBJ1-2, with D unresolved. Germline CDR1 MNHEY, CDR2 SMNVEV (reference sequence). The CDR3 spans 12 residues. V was pared by 6 bases and J by 7 bases, with 12 bases between. CDR3 region: CASSPRGVGYTF. The DNA for the CDR3 is TGTGCCAGCAGCCCCCGGGGAGTTGGCTACACCTTC.

The chain couples TRBV12-3 or TRBV12-4 to TRBJ2-3; D unresolved. The CDR3 is made up of 11 amino acids. Trimming shortened V by 3 bases and J by 6 bases, and 4 bases separated the two germline ends. The CDR3 here is CASSFVDTQYF. CDR3 DNA: TGTGCCAGCAGTTTCGTGGATACGCAGTATTTT.

The V gene is TRBV2, the J gene TRBJ1-4; D call uncertain. This CDR3 spans 15 amino acids. Germline V gene lookup returns CDR1 SNHLY and CDR2 FYNNEI. V lost 5 bases and J lost 8, with 18 bases in between. The CDR3 coding sequence is TGTGCCAGCAGTCCCCCGGGAGGGCTGGGCGAAAAACTGTTTTTT. Translated: CASSPPGGLGEKLFF.

The V gene is TRBV9, the J gene TRBJ2-1; 7 positions agree with TRBD2. The V segment lost 0 bases and the J segment 5 bases; nucleotides outside the gene matches: 8. This CDR3 region has 16 residues. Germline V gives CDR1 SGDLS, CDR2 YYNGEE. CDR3 protein: CASSVGRASGNNEQFF. CDR3 sequence (DNA): TGTGCCAGCAGCGTAGGTAGGGCTAGCGGAAACAATGAGCAGTTCTTC. The full variable domain, completed using reference TRBV9 and TRBJ2-1, is DSGVTQTPKHLITATGQRVTLRCSPRSGDLSVYWYQQSLDQGLQFLIQYYNGEERAKGNILERFSAQQFPDLHSELNLSSLELGDSALYFCASSVGRASGNNEQFFGPGTRLTVL.

The chain is built from TRBV27 and TRBJ1-5; D remains ambiguous. Trimming stripped 8 bases from V and 0 bases from J, with 14 bases between. Germline CDR1 MNHEY, CDR2 SMNVEV (reference sequence). The CDR3 consists of 15 residues. CDR3 residues: CASRPTIYSNQPQHF. The CDR3 nucleotides read TGTGCCAGCCGACCGACAATTTATAGCAATCAGCCCCAGCATTTT.

This sequence joins TRBV3-1 (or the pseudogene TRBV3-2) and TRBJ1-1, with D maybe TRBD1 (5 bases). Trimming removed 2 bases from V and 4 bases from J, with 11 bases in between. CDR1 is LGHDT and CDR2 is YNNKEL in the germline V gene (reference sequence). This CDR3 is 14 amino acids long. DNA of the CDR3: TGTGCCAGCAGCCAACAGGGTTTCGGCACTGAAGCTTTCTTT. Its protein is CASSQQGFGTEAFF.

The chain employs TRBV2 and TRBJ1-2; 7 nucleotides line up with TRBD1. With 4 bases clipped from V and 7 bases from J, the junction kept 9 bases outside the gene matches. Germline lookup yields CDR1 SNHLY and CDR2 FYNNEI. The CDR3 contains 14 residues. CDR3 residues: CASSGSGGSGGYTF. The CDR3 DNA reads as TGTGCCAGCAGTGGTTCAGGGGGAAGCGGTGGCTACACCTTC.

The chain joins TRBV7-9 to TRBJ2-1; 9 nucleotides align to TRBD2. CDR1 is SEHNR, CDR2 FQNEAQ, per germline (reference sequence). The CDR3 runs to 16 residues. Trimming removed 5 bases from V and 10 bases from J; junction bases left unmatched: 15. CDR3 DNA sequence: TGTGCCAGCAGCCCCGGAGCTAGCGGGGAGGGTAGAGAGCAGTTCTTC. Translated: CASSPGASGEGREQFF.

The V and J genes are TRBV28 and TRBJ2-4; the D gene is possibly TRBD1 (5 bases). The CDR3 runs 14 residues. The V end lost 6 bases, the J end lost 1 base, and 10 bases lay between the germline ends. Per the germline V gene, CDR1 is MDHEN and CDR2 is SYDVKM. This CDR3 reads CASSSQGAKNIQYF. The CDR3 DNA reads as TGTGCCAGCAGCTCTCAGGGTGCCAAAAACATTCAGTACTTC. The whole variable domain, filled in from reference TRBV28 and TRBJ2-4, reads DVKVTQSSRYLVKRTGEKVFLECVQDMDHENMFWYRQDPGLGLRLIYFSYDVKMKEKGDIPEGYSVSREKKERFSLILESASTNQTSMYLCASSSQGAKNIQYFGAGTRLSVL.

This chain uses TRBV27 with TRBJ2-3, with no clear D. V was clipped by 4 bases and J by 3 bases, with 8 bases between them. Germline V gene lookup returns CDR1 MNHEY and CDR2 SMNVEV (reference sequence). The CDR3 is 13 amino acids. This chain's CDR3 is CASSSTQTDTQYF. The DNA of the CDR3 is TGTGCCAGCAGTTCGACACAGACAGATACGCAGTATTTT.

This sequence joins TRBV15 and TRBJ1-2, with 8 nucleotides matching TRBD1. The germline V gene has CDR1 LNHNV and CDR2 YYDKDF (reference sequence). V lost 5 bases to trimming and J lost 2 bases; unmatched junction nucleotides: 7. The CDR3 totals 15 residues. The CDR3 reads CATSPWTGLNYGYTF. CDR3 nucleotides: TGTGCCACCAGCCCTTGGACAGGGCTAAACTATGGCTACACCTTC.

The chain's CDR3 is CASSIEQGSNQPQHF. The CDR3 bases are TGTGCCAGTAGTATAGAACAGGGGAGCAATCAGCCCCAGCATTTT. V and J are TRBV19 and TRBJ1-5; 7 positions agree with TRBD1. With V trimmed by 0 bases and J by 1 base, 0 bases remained unmatched. CDR3 length equals 15 residues. CDR1 is LNHDA and CDR2 is SQIVND in the germline V gene (reference sequence).

This chain uses TRBV28 with TRBJ1-4; a weak D match, TRBD1 (5 bases). Trimming removed 8 bases from V and 8 bases from J, with 18 bases in between. This CDR3 has 14 amino acids. Germline V lookup: CDR1 MDHEN, CDR2 SYDVKM. CDR3 nucleotide sequence: TGTGCCAGCGCAGCTTTGGGGGGTGAAGAAAAACTGTTTTTT. This gives the protein CASAALGGEEKLFF. Filled out from reference TRBV28 and TRBJ1-4, the complete variable domain reads DVKVTQSSRYLVKRTGEKVFLECVQDMDHENMFWYRQDPGLGLRLIYFSYDVKMKEKGDIPEGYSVSREKKERFSLILESASTNQTSMYLCASAALGGEEKLFFGSGTQLSVL.

J is TRBJ2-7 and V is TRBV4-2; D gene unclear. CDR3 length: 14 residues. V was cut by 4 bases and J by 0 bases, with 10 bases left in between. Looked up from germline, CDR1 is LGHNA and CDR2 is YNFKEQ. The CDR3 sequence: CASSPEVSSYEQYF. CDR3 DNA sequence: TGTGCCAGCAGCCCCGAGGTGAGCTCCTACGAGCAGTACTTC.

The gene calls are TRBV9 and TRBJ2-3; 12 nucleotides line up with TRBD2. After removal of 4 bases from V and 6 bases from J, the junction contained 12 bases not matched to a gene. CDR1 and CDR2 (germline): SGDLS, YYNGEE. CDR3 length: 17 amino acids. This CDR3 reads CASSPRLAGVIGDTQYF. CDR3 DNA sequence: TGTGCCAGCAGCCCTAGACTAGCGGGAGTAATAGGGGATACGCAGTATTTT.

The rearrangement links TRBV28 to TRBJ2-2, with D perhaps matching TRBD2 (5 bases). CDR3 length: 16 residues. The germline V and J ends were trimmed by 3 bases and 4 bases, with 15 bases remaining between them. Germline values: CDR1 MDHEN, CDR2 SYDVKM. Here the CDR3 reads CASSLVGLSGTGELFF. In DNA form, the CDR3 reads TGTGCCAGCAGTTTGGTCGGACTCAGTGGCACCGGGGAGCTGTTTTTT. The full variable domain, in which reference TRBV28 and TRBJ2-2 provide the parts outside the CDR3, is DVKVTQSSRYLVKRTGEKVFLECVQDMDHENMFWYRQDPGLGLRLIYFSYDVKMKEKGDIPEGYSVSREKKERFSLILESASTNQTSMYLCASSLVGLSGTGELFFGEGSRLTVL.

The chain couples TRBV3-1 (or the pseudogene TRBV3-2) to TRBJ1-4; TRBD1 matches 8 bases. Germline values: CDR1 LGHDT, CDR2 YNNKEL (reference sequence). CDR3 length equals 16 residues. V was pared by 0 bases and J by 7 bases, with 7 bases of the junction left unmatched. CDR3 sequence reads: CASSQDKGQGLEKLFF. CDR3 bases: TGTGCCAGCAGCCAAGATAAAGGACAGGGTCTTGAAAAACTGTTTTTT.

This clone was counted a single time. The chain links TRBV11-2 to TRBJ2-7, with 10 nucleotides matching TRBD2. There are 16 residues in the CDR3. V was clipped by 2 bases and J by 3 bases; unmatched bases: 7. The germline gives CDR1 SGHAT, CDR2 FQNNGV. The CDR3 DNA follows: TGTGCCAGCAGCTTACCGGGGACTAGCGCTCGCTACGAGCAGTACTTC. This translates into CASSLPGTSARYEQYF. Supplemented by reference TRBV11-2 and TRBJ2-7, the full variable domain reads EAGVAQSPRYKIIEKRQSVAFWCNPISGHATLYWYQQILGQGPKLLIQFQNNGVVDDSQLPKDRFSAERLKGVDSTLKIQPAKLEDSAVYLCASSLPGTSARYEQYFGPGTRLTVT.

V is TRBV5-1 and J is TRBJ2-7, with a tentative D call TRBD1 (6 bases). This CDR3 is 14 amino acids long. V lost 3 bases and J 3 bases, leaving 13 bases between the germline ends. Germline V gene sequence: CDR1 SGHRS, CDR2 YFSETQ. Here the CDR3 DNA reads TGCGCCAGCAGCTCACAGGGTTTTGTCTACGAGCAGTACTTC. This gives the protein CASSSQGFVYEQYF.

The sample holds one count of this clone. This sequence joins TRBV6-5 and TRBJ1-1; the match to TRBD1 covers 7 bases. The CDR3 sequence is 15 residues long. The ends lost 8 bases at V and 1 base at J; junction bases unmatched: 10. In germline, CDR1 is MNHEY, CDR2 SVGAGI. The DNA of the CDR3 is TGTGCCAGCCATCCCAGGGGGAATAAGAACACTGAAGCTTTCTTT. It translates to CASHPRGNKNTEAFF.

A single count supports this clone. This chain links TRBV6-5 with TRBJ2-1; a possible D gene is TRBD2 (6 bases). Trimming pared 6 bases from V and 9 bases from J, leaving 15 bases between. Germline CDR1 MNHEY, CDR2 SVGAGI. This CDR3 is built from 13 residues. CDR3 residues: CASRAAGTIEQFF. CDR3 nucleotide sequence: TGTGCCAGCAGGGCGGCGGGGACGATTGAGCAGTTCTTC.

This rearrangement joins TRBV6-5 to TRBJ1-2, with 9 positions matching TRBD1. V shed 0 bases, J shed 3 bases, and the junction held 5 bases outside the gene matches. The CDR3 sequence is 16 residues long. Germline V gives CDR1 MNHEY, CDR2 SVGAGI. This CDR3 is CASSYSGDRAYYGYTF. The CDR3 DNA is TGTGCCAGCAGTTACTCGGGGGACAGGGCTTACTATGGCTACACCTTC.

J is TRBJ1-2 and V is TRBV28; no firm D call. V dropped 8 bases and J dropped 3 bases, with 13 bases sitting between them. This CDR3 is 13 amino acids long. The germline gives CDR1 MDHEN, CDR2 SYDVKM. CDR3 residues: CASAERADYGYTF. The CDR3 DNA sequence: TGTGCCAGCGCGGAGCGGGCGGACTATGGCTACACCTTC.

This clone was observed a single time. The chain links TRBV6-1 to TRBJ1-4, with 7 bases that match TRBD1. The CDR3 has 13 amino acids. The junction had 4 bases not matched to a gene; V was cut back by 2 bases and J by 10 bases. Germline V gene lookup returns CDR1 MNHNS and CDR2 SASEGT. CDR3 in amino acids: CASSEIEGAKLFF. Here the CDR3 DNA reads TGTGCCAGCAGTGAAATCGAGGGGGCAAAACTGTTTTTT.

This chain joins TRBV19 and TRBJ2-2; 13 bases line up with TRBD2. From germline, CDR1 is LNHDA and CDR2 SQIVND (reference sequence). V was clipped by 6 bases and J by 4 bases; unmatched bases: 11. The CDR3 loop spans 18 amino acids. In DNA, the CDR3 is TGTGCCAGTAGAGTCCCCGGACTAGCGGGAGTAGGCACCGGGGAGCTGTTTTTT. Amino acids: CASRVPGLAGVGTGELFF.

The chain has TRBV7-9 and TRBJ2-1; 8 bases agree with TRBD2. Trimming cost V 7 bases and J 3 bases; bases outside gene matches: 8. Looked up from germline, CDR1 is SEHNR and CDR2 is FQNEAQ (reference sequence). The CDR3 contains 15 residues. This chain's CDR3 is CASIPTSGYYNEQFF. The CDR3 region has the DNA TGTGCCAGCATCCCCACTAGCGGATACTACAATGAGCAGTTCTTC.